At least ten counts were recorded for the clone carrying this TCR beta chain. The data originate from a study of human T cells and chemical hapten exposure. Study as a whole: Patients additionally received therapeutic doses of diphenylcyclopropenone on the scalp once a week, and this continued throughout the approximately 22-week study. Patches with 0.01% DPC went on the upper back, and the tests were read at 6 days.

Each CDR3 protein gets one entry after TCRdb re-called the RACE reads with MiXCR. The table includes 100,000 or so distinct CDR3 sequences, roughly a tenth detected once. Time point in this sample: patch test 1, 2 weeks after DPC sensitization. Specified treatment: therapeutic diphenylcyclopropenone sensitization with weekly scalp DPC. From germline, CDR1 is SGDLS and CDR2 YYNGEE. Trimming removed 6 bases from V and 4 bases from J; junction bases left unmatched: 10. This CDR3 is built from 15 residues. Here the sequenced sample was whole blood, taken in connection with sensitization to the hapten diphenylcyclopropenone (DPC). V and J are TRBV9 and TRBJ1-1; TRBD1 agrees at 9 bases. This receptor was identified in a middle-aged man with alopecia areata. Some clones in this sample may be carry-over from other donors' samples. CDR3 protein: CASNDPGQGGTEAFF. CDR3 bases: TGTGCCAGCAACGATCCGGGACAGGGTGGCACTGAAGCTTTCTTT.